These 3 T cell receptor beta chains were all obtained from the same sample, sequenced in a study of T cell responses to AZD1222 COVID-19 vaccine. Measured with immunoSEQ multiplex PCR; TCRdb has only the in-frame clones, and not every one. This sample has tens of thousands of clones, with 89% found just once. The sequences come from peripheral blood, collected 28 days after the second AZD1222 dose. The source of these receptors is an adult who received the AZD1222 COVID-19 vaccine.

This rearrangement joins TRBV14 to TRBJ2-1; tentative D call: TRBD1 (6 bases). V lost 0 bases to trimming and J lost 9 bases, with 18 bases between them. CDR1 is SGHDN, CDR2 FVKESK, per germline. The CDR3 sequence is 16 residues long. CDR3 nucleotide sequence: TGTGCCAGCAGCCAAGAGGGGGCCCCGAATTTAGGTGAGCAGTTCTTC. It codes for CASSQEGAPNLGEQFF.

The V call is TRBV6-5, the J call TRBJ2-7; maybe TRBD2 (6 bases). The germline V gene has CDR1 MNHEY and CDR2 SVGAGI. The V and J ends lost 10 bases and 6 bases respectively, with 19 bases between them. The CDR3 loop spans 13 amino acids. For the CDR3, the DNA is TGTGCCACCACGGGGCGGACCGGGGGCGAGCAGTACTTC. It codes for CATTGRTGGEQYF.

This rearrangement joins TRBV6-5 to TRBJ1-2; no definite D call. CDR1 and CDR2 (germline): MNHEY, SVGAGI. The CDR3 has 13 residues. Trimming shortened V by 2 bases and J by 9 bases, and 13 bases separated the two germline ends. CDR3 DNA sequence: TGTGCCAGCAGTTACGTGGAAGGGAGGAGCTACACCTTC. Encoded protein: CASSYVEGRSYTF.